This passage covers 20 T cell receptor beta chains from one sample sequenced in a study of blood T cell repertoires in COVID-19. Data came from immunoSEQ multiplex PCR; TCRdb stores just in-frame clones and leaves some out. The sample holds roughly 25,000 clones, approximately 94% seen once. Material: peripheral blood. The receptors shown here come from a woman aged 50 to 60 with active COVID-19.

This sequence joins TRBV11-2 and TRBJ1-1, with 7 bases identical to TRBD1. With V trimmed by 1 base and J by 5 bases, 10 bases remained unmatched. Germline loops: CDR1 SGHAT, CDR2 FQNNGV. CDR3 size: 16 residues. CDR3 nucleotide sequence: TGTGCCAGCAGCTTAGGGAGGGGGCAAGGAACAACTGAAGCTTTCTTT. Translated: CASSLGRGQGTTEAFF. The full variable domain, rest sourced from reference TRBV11-2 and TRBJ1-1, is EAGVAQSPRYKIIEKRQSVAFWCNPISGHATLYWYQQILGQGPKLLIQFQNNGVVDDSQLPKDRFSAERLKGVDSTLKIQPAKLEDSAVYLCASSLGRGQGTTEAFFGQGTRLTVV.

The V call is TRBV19, the J call TRBJ1-2, with a tentative D call TRBD1 (5 bases). The CDR3 consists of 12 residues. Germline CDR1 and CDR2: LNHDA and SQIVND (reference sequence). Trimming took off 7 bases at V and 8 bases at J, with 14 bases between the two ends. CDR3 coding DNA: TGTGCCAGTAAGGCCCCGCGGGGCGGCTACACCTTC. Its protein product is CASKAPRGGYTF.

This chain uses TRBV2 with TRBJ2-5; 7 bases agree with TRBD1. The V gene end was trimmed by 7 bases and the J gene end by 4 bases; junction bases not matched to a gene: 6. CDR1 and CDR2 (germline): SNHLY, FYNNEI. The CDR3 loop spans 13 amino acids. Written as DNA, the CDR3 is TGTGCCAGCATTAAGACAGGGCCAGAGACCCAGTACTTC. Residues: CASIKTGPETQYF.

V gene TRBV6-2 or TRBV6-3 combines with J gene TRBJ2-7; TRBD2 matches 8 bases. Trimming took 0 bases from V and 2 from J; bases not matched to a gene: 3. This CDR3 region has 15 residues. The germline V gene has CDR1 MNHEY and CDR2 SVGEGT. The CDR3 loop reads CASSYSLAGAYEQYF. The CDR3 nucleotides read TGTGCCAGCAGTTACTCTCTAGCGGGCGCCTACGAGCAGTACTTC.

The rearrangement uses TRBV4-1 and TRBJ2-2; TRBD2 might be the D (6 bases). The CDR3 is made up of 16 amino acids. Germline V gene data show CDR1 as MGHRA and CDR2 as YSYEKL. Trimming left V 0 bases short and J 3 bases short, with 11 bases between. The CDR3 here is CASSQDGGLDTGELFF. The CDR3 DNA is TGCGCCAGCAGCCAAGATGGGGGGTTAGACACCGGGGAGCTGTTTTTT.

This clone was seen once. CDR3 nucleotide sequence: TGTGCTAGGAGGGGGGGTGGCTACACCTTC. Translating gives CARRGGGYTF. This sequence joins TRBV12-5 and TRBJ1-2, with a tentative D call TRBD1 (6 bases). CDR3 length: 10 amino acids. Germline assignment: CDR1 LGHNT and CDR2 FRNRAP. V was trimmed by 9 bases and J by 7 bases, leaving 9 bases between them.

This chain uses TRBV27 with TRBJ1-6; 8 nucleotides line up with TRBD1. Germline loops: CDR1 MNHEY, CDR2 SMNVEV (reference sequence). Trimming removed 3 bases from V and 10 bases from J; junction bases left unmatched: 2. The CDR3 runs 13 residues. The CDR3 here is CASSLGQASPLHF. The DNA for the CDR3 is TGTGCCAGCAGTTTGGGACAGGCCTCACCCCTCCACTTT.

V and J are TRBV5-1 and TRBJ2-2; D might be TRBD2 (5 bases). The CDR3 has 15 amino acids. Germline-derived CDR1 and CDR2 are SGHRS and YFSETQ. The V gene lost 0 bases and the J gene lost 0 bases, with 6 bases spanning the gap. CDR3 in amino acids: CASSLGTPNTGELFF. In DNA form, the CDR3 reads TGCGCCAGCAGCTTGGGGACTCCGAACACCGGGGAGCTGTTTTTT.

The rearrangement joins TRBV19 to TRBJ2-1; 10 bases agree with TRBD2. The CDR3 has 18 residues. V shed 6 bases and J 5 bases; nucleotides not matched to a gene: 16. CDR1 is LNHDA, CDR2 SQIVND, per germline (reference sequence). CDR3 bases: TGTGCCAGTAGAACTAGCGGGATCCACGGCGGGGTTGACAATGAGCAGTTCTTC. Translated, it gives CASRTSGIHGGVDNEQFF.

This clone appeared a single time. V gene TRBV5-1 combines with J gene TRBJ1-5; 8 nucleotides line up with TRBD1. With V trimmed by 0 bases and J by 3 bases, 5 bases remained unmatched. There are 16 residues in the CDR3. Looked up from germline, CDR1 is SGHRS and CDR2 is YFSETQ. The CDR3 is CASSLGGTGDNQPQHF. The CDR3 coding sequence is TGCGCCAGCAGCTTGGGGGGGACAGGAGACAATCAGCCCCAGCATTTT.

V is TRBV18 and J is TRBJ1-6, with D tentatively TRBD1 (5 bases). The CDR3 is 13 residues long. Germline V gene sequence: CDR1 KGHSH, CDR2 LQKENI. V dropped 3 bases and J dropped 7 bases, with 7 bases sitting between them. CDR3 sequence: CASSPGGNSPLHF. The CDR3 nucleotides are TGTGCCAGCTCACCGGGGGGGAATTCACCCCTCCACTTT.

The genes are TRBV18 and TRBJ1-5; D remains unclear. V lost 3 bases, J lost 9 bases, and 12 bases lay in between. Germline CDR1 is KGHSH and CDR2 is LQKENI. The CDR3 has 13 residues. This chain's CDR3 is CASSPAGAGPQHF. In DNA, the CDR3 is TGTGCCAGCTCACCGGCGGGTGCCGGGCCCCAGCATTTT.

CDR3 region: CASSLSGYVYEQYF. The CDR3 nucleotides are TGTGCCAGCAGCCTTAGCGGGTACGTCTACGAGCAGTACTTC. This chain joins TRBV28 and TRBJ2-7, with 7 bases fitting TRBD2. This CDR3 has 14 residues. V shed 6 bases and J 3 bases; nucleotides not matched to a gene: 8. Germline CDR1 MDHEN, CDR2 SYDVKM. Drawing the rest from reference TRBV28 and TRBJ2-7, the complete variable domain is DVKVTQSSRYLVKRTGEKVFLECVQDMDHENMFWYRQDPGLGLRLIYFSYDVKMKEKGDIPEGYSVSREKKERFSLILESASTNQTSMYLCASSLSGYVYEQYFGPGTRLTVT.

The chain joins TRBV28 to TRBJ1-2; D perhaps matches TRBD1 (5 bases). V dropped 5 bases and J dropped 4 bases, with 11 bases sitting between them. Germline CDR1 is MDHEN and CDR2 is SYDVKM. CDR3 size: 13 residues. CDR3 bases: TGTGCCAGCAGTGTGACAGAGAGCTATGGCTACACCTTC. It translates to CASSVTESYGYTF.

The chain is built from TRBV9 and TRBJ1-2, with D perhaps TRBD1 (5 bases). The germline gives CDR1 SGDLS, CDR2 YYNGEE. Trimming removed 0 bases at V and 4 bases at J, with 7 bases between. The CDR3 totals 13 residues. The CDR3 bases are TGTGCCAGCAGCGTAGAGGGGCGCTATGGCTACACCTTC. As protein: CASSVEGRYGYTF.

The chain has TRBV19 and TRBJ1-2; a weak D match, TRBD1 (6 bases). V was cut by 4 bases and J by 2 bases, with 11 bases left in between. The CDR3 is 14 amino acids. Germline loops: CDR1 LNHDA, CDR2 SQIVND (reference sequence). The CDR3 reads CASSSRGSNYGYTF. Written as DNA, the CDR3 is TGTGCCAGTAGTAGCAGGGGCTCGAACTATGGCTACACCTTC.

The chain couples TRBV3-1 (or the pseudogene TRBV3-2) to TRBJ2-1; D possibly corresponds to TRBD1 (6 bases). CDR3 length: 16 amino acids. In germline, CDR1 is LGHDT, CDR2 YNNKEL (reference sequence). With 5 bases removed from V and 12 bases from J, the gap between germline ends came to 26 bases. The CDR3 bases are TGTGCCAGCAGCTCCCTTACCACAGGGATCCCTATGAGGCAGTTCTTC. Translation gives CASSSLTTGIPMRQFF.

The V call is TRBV28, the J call TRBJ1-5; the D is unclear. Germline CDR1 MDHEN, CDR2 SYDVKM. This CDR3 contains 16 residues. V lost 5 bases, J lost 2 bases, and 16 bases lay in between. CDR3 loop: CASSGEDLIGNQPQHF. In DNA, the CDR3 is TGTGCCAGCAGTGGGGAGGATCTTATCGGCAATCAGCCCCAGCATTTT. The variable domain in full, with the rest retrieved from reference TRBV28 and TRBJ1-5, is DVKVTQSSRYLVKRTGEKVFLECVQDMDHENMFWYRQDPGLGLRLIYFSYDVKMKEKGDIPEGYSVSREKKERFSLILESASTNQTSMYLCASSGEDLIGNQPQHFGDGTRLSIL.

V and J are TRBV12-3 or TRBV12-4 and TRBJ2-7; D is perhaps TRBD1 (6 bases). Trimming removed 3 bases at V and 2 bases at J, with 8 bases between. The CDR3 runs 13 residues. The CDR3: CASSFQGPYEQYF. The DNA of the CDR3 is TGTGCCAGCAGTTTTCAGGGGCCCTACGAGCAGTACTTC.

V usage is TRBV29-1 and J usage is TRBJ2-3; D remains ambiguous. Germline-derived CDR1 and CDR2 are SQVTM and ANQGSEA. V shed 7 bases and J shed 6 bases, with 11 bases lying between them. CDR3 length: 11 amino acids. CDR3 protein: CSAELYDTQYF. DNA for the CDR3: TGCAGCGCCGAGCTATACGATACGCAGTATTTT.